This T cell receptor (beta chain) was identified in a study of Graves' ophthalmopathy and Graves' hyperthyroidism. This clonotype was seen a few times. Stable hyperthyroidism meant no progression to ophthalmopathy within 18 months of follow-up. The CDR3 sequence is 15 residues long. The germline gives CDR1 LGHDT, CDR2 YNNKEL (reference sequence). Trimming cost V 7 bases and J 1 base, with 16 bases left between them. From RNA, the CDR3 regions of TCR beta chains were amplified and sequenced. The library came from an HTBI-primed first-round RT-PCR and a second-round multiplex PCR. TCRdb re-called the multiplex PCR reads with MiXCR, one entry per CDR3 protein. The sample holds about 380,000 distinct CDR3 sequences, 15% seen once.

Sequencing input: peripheral blood. V usage is TRBV3-1 and J usage is TRBJ1-2; no firm D call. This clonotype originated in a woman between 18 and 29 years old with stable Graves' hyperthyroidism. CDR3 sequence reads: CASNHRAQSNYGYTF. DNA of the CDR3: TGTGCCAGCAACCACCGCGCACAGAGTAACTATGGCTACACCTTC.